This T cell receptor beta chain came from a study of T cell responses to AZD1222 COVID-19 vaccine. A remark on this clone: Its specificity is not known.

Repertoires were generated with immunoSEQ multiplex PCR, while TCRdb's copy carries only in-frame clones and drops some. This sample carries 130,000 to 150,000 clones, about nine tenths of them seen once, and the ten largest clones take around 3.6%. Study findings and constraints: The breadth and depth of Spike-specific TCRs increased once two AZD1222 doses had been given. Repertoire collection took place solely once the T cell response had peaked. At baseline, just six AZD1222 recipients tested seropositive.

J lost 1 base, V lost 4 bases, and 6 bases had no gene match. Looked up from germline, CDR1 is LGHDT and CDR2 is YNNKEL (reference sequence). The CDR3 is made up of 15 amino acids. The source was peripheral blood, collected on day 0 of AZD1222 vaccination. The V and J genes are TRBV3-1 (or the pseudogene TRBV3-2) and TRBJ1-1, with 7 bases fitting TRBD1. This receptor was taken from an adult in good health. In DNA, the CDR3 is TGTGCCAGCAGCCGCGAGACAGGGTCGAACACTGAAGCTTTCTTT. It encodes CASSRETGSNTEAFF.